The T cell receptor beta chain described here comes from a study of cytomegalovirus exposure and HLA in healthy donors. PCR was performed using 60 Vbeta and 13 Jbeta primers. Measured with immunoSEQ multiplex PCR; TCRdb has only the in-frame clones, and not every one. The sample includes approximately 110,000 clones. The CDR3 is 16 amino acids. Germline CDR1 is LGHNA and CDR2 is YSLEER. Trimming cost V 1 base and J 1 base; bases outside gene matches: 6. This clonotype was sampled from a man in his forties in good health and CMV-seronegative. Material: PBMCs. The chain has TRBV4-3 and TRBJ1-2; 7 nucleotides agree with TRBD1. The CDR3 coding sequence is TGCGCCAGCAGCCAAGCCTATGGGACAGTTAACTATGGCTACACCTTC. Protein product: CASSQAYGTVNYGYTF.